Each of the 9 T cell receptor beta chains below was sequenced from the same sample in a study of metastatic and nonmetastatic thyroid tumors. Thyroid surgery had not been preceded by any treatment in any patient. From the PCR reads, TCRdb re-called clones with MiXCR. This table holds approximately 40,000 clones, over 10% found once. The source material was blood. These receptors came from a female donor with papillary thyroid cancer or a benign thyroid nodule (not recorded which). Some clones in this sample may be carry-over from other donors' samples.

This clone was observed many times. The CDR3 coding sequence is TGTGCCAGCAGCTGGGACAGCCAAAACTATGGCTACACCTTC. Amino acids: CASSWDSQNYGYTF. The chain combines TRBV11-1 with TRBJ1-2; 7 positions match TRBD1. The ends lost 4 bases at V and 2 bases at J; junction bases unmatched: 4. Germline CDR1 reads SGHAT; CDR2 reads FQDESV (reference sequence). CDR3 length: 14 residues.

Many counts were recorded for this clone. The chain uses TRBV10-3 and TRBJ2-1, with a possible D match to TRBD1 (6 bases). Germline loops: CDR1 ENHRY, CDR2 SYGVKD. The CDR3 covers 11 residues. CDR3 nucleotides: TGTAGTAGTGGGACACCCGATGAGCAGTTCTTC. Protein product: CSSGTPDEQFF.

This clone was observed at least ten times. V gene TRBV9 combines with J gene TRBJ1-2; D ambiguous. V was trimmed by 4 bases and J by 4 bases, leaving 8 bases between them. CDR3 length: 12 amino acids. Germline V gives CDR1 SGDLS, CDR2 YYNGEE. This CDR3 reads CASSPPSYGYTF. The CDR3 region has the DNA TGTGCCAGCAGCCCCCCCAGCTATGGCTACACCTTC. The complete variable domain, with remaining parts taken from reference TRBV9 and TRBJ1-2, reads DSGVTQTPKHLITATGQRVTLRCSPRSGDLSVYWYQQSLDQGLQFLIQYYNGEERAKGNILERFSAQQFPDLHSELNLSSLELGDSALYFCASSPPSYGYTFGSGTRLTVV.

The chain combines TRBV6-2 or TRBV6-3 with TRBJ2-1; 8 bases map to TRBD2. With 6 bases clipped from V and 0 bases from J, the junction kept 13 bases outside the gene matches. This CDR3 spans 18 amino acids. CDR1 is MNHEY and CDR2 is SVGEGT in the germline V gene. CDR3 amino acids: CASSQLASGRSSYNEQFF. CDR3 bases: TGTGCCAGCAGCCAACTTGCTAGCGGGCGAAGCTCCTACAATGAGCAGTTCTTC.

The V and J genes are TRBV5-1 and TRBJ2-7; 9 nucleotides agree with TRBD1. Trimming at V came to 0 bases and at J to 1 base, leaving 5 bases not matched to a gene. The CDR3 spans 16 residues. From germline, CDR1 is SGHRS and CDR2 YFSETQ. CDR3 sequence (DNA): TGCGCCAGCAGCTTGGAATTACAGGGGGCTTCCTACGAGCAGTACTTC. Translating it yields CASSLELQGASYEQYF. The full variable domain, with the rest looked up from reference TRBV5-1 and TRBJ2-7, is KAGVTQTPRYLIKTRGQQVTLSCSPISGHRSVSWYQQTPGQGLQFLFEYFSETQRNKGNFPGRFSGRQFSNSRSEMNVSTLELGDSALYLCASSLELQGASYEQYFGPGTRLTVT.

The J gene is TRBJ2-7, the V gene TRBV6-5, with D unclear. From germline, CDR1 is MNHEY and CDR2 SVGAGI. The CDR3 length is 14 residues. The V end lost 2 bases, the J end lost 1 base, and 9 bases lay between the germline ends. The CDR3 here is CASSYGPRSYEQYF. CDR3 nucleotide sequence: TGTGCCAGCAGTTACGGGCCGCGGTCCTACGAGCAGTACTTC.

On this clone itself: One end of the junction does not line up with germline, which may come from a read error. The genes are TRBV12-3 or TRBV12-4 and TRBJ1-5; possible D gene TRBD1, 5 bases. CDR3 length: 16 amino acids. CDR3 sequence: CASRPGGLISHQPQHF. The CDR3 region has the DNA TGTGCCAGCAGGCCCGGGGGTCTTATTAGCCATCAGCCCCAGCATTTT.

This clone was detected ten times or more. The chain employs TRBV29-1 and TRBJ1-2, with D possibly being TRBD1 (6 bases). The germline V gene has CDR1 SQVTM and CDR2 ANQGSEA. Trimming took 3 bases from V and 8 from J, leaving 16 bases between them. The CDR3 covers 13 residues. The CDR3: CSVERTVYEGYTF. Here the CDR3 DNA reads TGCAGCGTTGAGCGGACAGTTTATGAAGGCTACACCTTC.

This clone was counted at least ten times. The chain joins TRBV5-1 to TRBJ1-1; D unresolved. This CDR3 has 13 residues. V gave up 2 bases and J gave up 2 bases, with 7 bases separating them. Germline-derived CDR1 and CDR2 are SGHRS and YFSETQ. CDR3 amino acids: CASSFTANTEAFF. Written as DNA, the CDR3 is TGCGCCAGCAGCTTCACGGCTAACACTGAAGCTTTCTTT.